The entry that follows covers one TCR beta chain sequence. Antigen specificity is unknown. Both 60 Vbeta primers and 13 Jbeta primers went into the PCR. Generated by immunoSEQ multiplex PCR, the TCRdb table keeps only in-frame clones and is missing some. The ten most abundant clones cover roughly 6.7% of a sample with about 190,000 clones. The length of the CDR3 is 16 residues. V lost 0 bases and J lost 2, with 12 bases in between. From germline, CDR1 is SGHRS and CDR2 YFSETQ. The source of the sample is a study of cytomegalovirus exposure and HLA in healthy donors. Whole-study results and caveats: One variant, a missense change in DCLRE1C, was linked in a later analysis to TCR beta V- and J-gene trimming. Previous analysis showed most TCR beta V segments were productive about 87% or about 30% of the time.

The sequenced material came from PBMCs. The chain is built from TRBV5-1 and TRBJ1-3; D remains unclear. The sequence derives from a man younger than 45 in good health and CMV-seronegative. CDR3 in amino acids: CASSLARRGTGNTIYF. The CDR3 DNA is TGCGCCAGCAGCTTGGCCCGTAGAGGAACTGGAAACACCATATATTTT.